The 20 T cell receptor beta chains below were found in one sample sequenced in a study of shared clonotypes between healthy human individuals. Clones were read by immunoSEQ multiplex PCR, and TCRdb kept only the in-frame ones, dropping some. The data contain more than 1,200,000 clones, 98% of them singletons. Sequenced material: naive CD4+ T cells sorted from blood. The subset: CD45RA+ positively selected. These receptors all stem from a man aged 25 to 45 in good health.

This clone was observed a single time. The J gene is TRBJ2-1, the V gene TRBV15; TRBD1 matches 8 bases. The length of the CDR3 is 14 residues. Germline loops: CDR1 LNHNV, CDR2 YYDKDF (reference sequence). After removal of 0 bases from V and 11 bases from J, the junction contained 6 bases not matched to a gene. The CDR3 reads CATSRDPTGGKQFF. The CDR3 region has the DNA TGTGCCACCAGCAGAGACCCTACAGGGGGAAAGCAGTTCTTC.

The chain is built from TRBV11-2 and TRBJ2-5; D possibly matches TRBD1 or TRBD2 (5 bases each). The CDR3 length is 16 residues. Germline assignment: CDR1 SGHAT and CDR2 FQNNGV. Trimming took off 0 bases at V and 4 bases at J, with 15 bases between the two ends. The CDR3 coding sequence is TGTGCCAGCAGCTTAGAACGCAGGGCTGGAGGAGAGACCCAGTACTTC. Amino acid sequence: CASSLERRAGGETQYF.

The chain carries TRBV18 and TRBJ2-6, with D possibly matching TRBD1 (7 bases). CDR3 length: 16 residues. The ends were cut back, 6 bases at V and 1 base at J, with 13 bases in the middle. CDR1 is KGHSH and CDR2 is LQKENI in the germline V gene. The CDR3 here is CASSEGAGSGANVLTF. Written as DNA, the CDR3 is TGTGCCAGCTCGGAGGGGGCAGGGTCTGGGGCCAACGTCCTGACTTTC.

Notes on this clone: The sample carries other DNA sequences with the same CDR3. The chain combines TRBV5-1 with TRBJ1-4; D remains ambiguous. Trimming took off 0 bases at V and 4 bases at J, with 7 bases between the two ends. The CDR3 sequence is 14 residues long. Germline lookup yields CDR1 SGHRS and CDR2 YFSETQ. The CDR3 sequence is CASSLERSNEKLFF. The CDR3 coding sequence is TGCGCCAGCAGCTTGGAACGGAGTAATGAAAAACTGTTTTTT.

A remark on this clone: The junction does not match germline at one end; this may be a read error. The genes are TRBV6-5 and TRBJ2-7; TRBD1 might be the D (5 bases). The CDR3 is made up of 12 amino acids. Per germline, CDR1 MNHEY and CDR2 SVGAGI. The CDR3 DNA follows: TGTGCCAGCAGTCCAGGGTCCTCCGAGCAGTACTTC. Amino acids: CASSPGSSEQYF.

The chain employs TRBV7-9 and TRBJ2-3; D remains ambiguous. This CDR3 comprises 12 residues. Trimming removed 11 bases at V and 3 bases at J, with 12 bases between. The germline CDR1 and CDR2 sequences are SEHNR and FQNEAQ (reference sequence). Here the CDR3 reads CAVLGWTDTQYF. The CDR3 DNA sequence: TGTGCCGTCTTGGGTTGGACAGATACGCAGTATTTT.

V is TRBV2 and J is TRBJ1-4; D is perhaps TRBD1 (6 bases). V was pared by 5 bases and J by 5 bases, with 15 bases between. The CDR3 length is 15 residues. The germline gives CDR1 SNHLY, CDR2 FYNNEI. CDR3 sequence reads: CASSRSTGNNEKLFF. DNA for the CDR3: TGTGCCAGCAGTAGATCAACAGGGAACAATGAAAAACTGTTTTTT.

The chain joins TRBV30 to TRBJ2-1, with 10 bases lining up with TRBD2. Germline loops: CDR1 GTSNPN, CDR2 SVGIG (reference sequence). The CDR3 is 16 amino acids. V lost 1 base to trimming and J lost 3 bases; unmatched junction nucleotides: 6. CDR3 amino acids: CAWSDGLAGVYNEQFF. In DNA, the CDR3 is TGTGCCTGGAGTGACGGGCTAGCGGGAGTCTACAATGAGCAGTTCTTC.

This CDR3 reads CASSTQREAFF. DNA of the CDR3: TGTGCCAGCAGTACCCAGCGTGAAGCTTTCTTT. The chain recombines TRBV28 with TRBJ1-1; no reliable D call. The CDR3 extends over 11 amino acids. CDR1 is MDHEN and CDR2 is SYDVKM in the germline V gene. Trimming shortened V by 5 bases and J by 7 bases, and 8 bases separated the two germline ends.

The rearrangement joins TRBV5-1 to TRBJ1-1, with D possibly being TRBD1 (5 bases). Trimming removed 4 bases at V and 4 bases at J, with 14 bases between. CDR1 SGHRS and CDR2 YFSETQ come from the germline V gene. The CDR3 has 14 amino acids. CDR3 nucleotide sequence: TGCGCCAGCAGCGTCCGGGACTTGAGCACTGAAGCTTTCTTT. This codes for CASSVRDLSTEAFF.

The chain is built from TRBV9 and TRBJ2-3; weak D call: TRBD1 (5 bases). The germline V gene encodes CDR1 SGDLS and CDR2 YYNGEE. V lost 3 bases and J lost 5, with 13 bases in between. The CDR3 contains 14 residues. The CDR3 reads CASSEGLLLDTQYF. Here the CDR3 DNA reads TGTGCCAGCAGCGAGGGGCTACTTCTAGATACGCAGTATTTT.

This clone was seen once. V is TRBV5-1 and J is TRBJ1-2, with 9 bases that match TRBD1. The CDR3 contains 14 residues. Germline CDR1 SGHRS, CDR2 YFSETQ. After removal of 4 bases from V and 7 bases from J, the junction contained 8 bases not matched to a gene. The CDR3 loop reads CASSPPGQGFGYTF. The CDR3, as DNA: TGCGCCAGCAGCCCGCCGGGACAGGGTTTTGGCTACACCTTC.

This chain joins TRBV9 and TRBJ2-2; no reliable D call. The V gene's germline CDR1 is SGDLS and CDR2 YYNGEE. This CDR3 region has 14 residues. Trimming left V 2 bases short and J 3 bases short, with 8 bases between. The DNA for the CDR3 is TGTGCCAGCAGCGTCACCCAGGACACCGGGGAGCTGTTTTTT. Translating gives CASSVTQDTGELFF.

The chain joins TRBV5-6 to TRBJ1-2, with 9 nucleotides matching TRBD1. The CDR3 is 15 residues long. Germline CDR1 is SGHDT and CDR2 is YYEEEE. J was trimmed by 4 bases and V by 1 base; bases with no gene match: 5. The CDR3 region is CASSLSGQGIYGYTF. CDR3 DNA: TGTGCCAGCAGCTTGTCGGGACAGGGAATCTATGGCTACACCTTC. Variable domain in full (rest from reference TRBV5-6 and TRBJ1-2): DAGVTQSPTHLIKTRGQQVTLRCSPKSGHDTVSWYQQALGQGPQFIFQYYEEEERQRGNFPDRFSGHQFPNYSSELNVNALLLGDSALYLCASSLSGQGIYGYTFGSGTRLTVV.

The V gene is TRBV20-1, the J gene TRBJ2-5; no reliable D call. Trimming took off 7 bases at V and 1 base at J, with 7 bases between the two ends. The CDR3 runs 11 residues. Looked up from germline, CDR1 is DFQATT and CDR2 is SNEGSKA (reference sequence). Here the CDR3 DNA reads TGCAGTGGGCTCCGCCAAGAGACCCAGTACTTC. Its translation: CSGLRQETQYF.

V is TRBV4-2 and J is TRBJ1-2, with D hard to call. Germline V gene sequence: CDR1 LGHNA, CDR2 YNFKEQ. Trimming cost V 4 bases and J 6 bases, with 15 bases left between them. CDR3 length equals 14 residues. CDR3 protein: CASSPDGLRDGYTF. The CDR3 DNA reads TGTGCCAGCAGCCCCGATGGTTTGAGGGATGGCTACACCTTC.

In this sample, this clone turned up once. Written as DNA, the CDR3 is TGTGCCAGCAGCCAAGATTGGGCTAGCGGGAATTTTTACAATGAGCAGTTCTTC. Translation gives CASSQDWASGNFYNEQFF. The chain is built from TRBV14 and TRBJ2-1, with 9 positions matching TRBD2. J lost 4 bases, V lost 0 bases, and 10 bases had no gene match. CDR1 SGHDN and CDR2 FVKESK come from the germline V gene. This CDR3 comprises 18 residues.

J is TRBJ2-1 and V is TRBV5-1; D may be TRBD1 or TRBD2 (5 bases each). This CDR3 has 13 residues. The germline V and J ends were trimmed by 7 bases and 7 bases, with 15 bases remaining between them. Germline CDR1 is SGHRS and CDR2 is YFSETQ. This CDR3 reads CASSRDLSNEQFF. The CDR3 region has the DNA TGCGCCAGCTCACGGGACCTTTCGAATGAGCAGTTCTTC.

The rearrangement links TRBV6-1 to TRBJ2-1; TRBD2 matches 11 bases. J was trimmed by 9 bases and V by 2 bases; bases with no gene match: 6. CDR3 length: 15 residues. Germline assignment: CDR1 MNHNS and CDR2 SASEGT. CDR3 nucleotides: TGTGCCAGCAGTGAAATAGCGGGAGGGCCCGGTGAGCAGTTCTTC. Protein: CASSEIAGGPGEQFF.

The V call is TRBV5-6, the J call TRBJ2-2; TRBD2 matches 9 bases. Germline-derived CDR1 and CDR2 are SGHDT and YYEEEE. This CDR3 region has 15 residues. V was clipped by 2 bases and J by 5 bases; unmatched bases: 4. The CDR3 DNA is TGTGCCAGCAGCTTTTCTAGCGGGATGACCGGGGAGCTGTTTTTT. Amino acids: CASSFSSGMTGELFF.